The 5 T cell receptor beta chains listed next were all sequenced from one sample in a study of blood T cell repertoires in COVID-19 (dated by TCRdb to 2019 to 2021). Libraries were prepared through the immunoSEQ multiplex PCR assay. What TCRdb holds here is the immuneACCESS table cut down to in-frame rearrangements. Part of the clones is not present; checked against another copy, under half of the missing clones reflect an unresolved V gene, and the others are unexplained. The sample data list approximately 300,000 clones, and roughly 80% of these were observed just once. The ten biggest clones cover about 4% of the sample. Sequenced sample: peripheral blood. The receptors come from a woman in her forties or fifties with active or convalescent COVID-19.

Only a few counts were recorded for this clone. CDR3 in DNA: TGTGCCAGCAGCCCGCGGGACAGGGCCCAGCATTTT. It translates to CASSPRDRAQHF. This chain connects TRBV7-8 to TRBJ1-5, with TRBD1 matching over 9 bases. Losses at the gene ends were 5 bases for V and 11 bases for J; bases not matched to a gene: 4. CDR1 and CDR2 from the germline V gene are SGHVS and FQNEAQ. The CDR3 spans 12 residues.

J is TRBJ1-1 and V is TRBV11-2, with D uncertain. The CDR3 is made up of 13 amino acids. V dropped 1 base and J dropped 1 base, with 4 bases sitting between them. The germline V gene has CDR1 SGHAT and CDR2 FQNNGV. The CDR3 reads CASSLAPNTEAFF. CDR3 nucleotides: TGTGCCAGCAGCTTAGCTCCGAACACTGAAGCTTTCTTT. The variable domain in full, with the rest retrieved from reference TRBV11-2 and TRBJ1-1, is EAGVAQSPRYKIIEKRQSVAFWCNPISGHATLYWYQQILGQGPKLLIQFQNNGVVDDSQLPKDRFSAERLKGVDSTLKIQPAKLEDSAVYLCASSLAPNTEAFFGQGTRLTVV.

This chain joins TRBV5-4 and TRBJ1-1; 7 positions agree with TRBD1. This CDR3 has 15 residues. Germline V gene data show CDR1 as SGHNT and CDR2 as YYREEE (reference sequence). The V gene end was trimmed by 2 bases and the J gene end by 1 base; junction bases not matched to a gene: 5. The DNA for the CDR3 is TGTGCCAGCAGCTTAGGTGGGACAGCGAACACTGAAGCTTTCTTT. Translating it yields CASSLGGTANTEAFF.

The V and J genes are TRBV5-1 and TRBJ2-3; TRBD1 matches at 8 bases. Germline values: CDR1 SGHRS, CDR2 YFSETQ. Trimming removed 4 bases from V and 5 bases from J; junction bases left unmatched: 12. This CDR3 has 16 residues. The CDR3 here is CASSLSDRVDGDTQYF. In nucleotides, the CDR3 is TGCGCCAGCAGCCTTTCGGACAGGGTTGATGGAGATACGCAGTATTTT.

J is TRBJ2-1 and V is TRBV10-3; tentative D call: TRBD2 (6 bases). Germline V CDR1 and CDR2: ENHRY, SYGVKD. V was pared by 1 base and J by 8 bases, with 15 bases between. CDR3 length: 15 residues. CDR3 DNA sequence: TGTGCCATCAGTGAGTGGGGGAGGAGTAGTGATGAGCAGTTCTTC. It specifies CAISEWGRSSDEQFF.